Each of the 19 T cell receptor beta chains below was sequenced from the same sample in a study of T cell responses to AZD1222 COVID-19 vaccine. TCRdb's table, derived via immunoSEQ multiplex PCR, lists solely in-frame clones and lacks some. The profile covers just under 75,000 clones, with 80% appearing a single time and about 50% taken by the ten largest. The source was peripheral blood, collected 28 days after the second AZD1222 dose. The receptors here all came from an adult who received the AZD1222 COVID-19 vaccine.

The V and J genes are TRBV27 and TRBJ2-3; 13 positions agree with TRBD2. CDR3 length equals 16 residues. Germline V gene lookup returns CDR1 MNHEY and CDR2 SMNVEV (reference sequence). J gave up 3 bases and V 5 bases, and 5 bases lay outside the gene matches. The CDR3 loop is CASSATSGGSTDTQYF. The DNA for the CDR3 is TGTGCCAGCAGTGCGACTAGCGGGGGGTCAACAGATACGCAGTATTTT.

J is TRBJ2-7 and V is TRBV19, with a possible D match to TRBD1 (6 bases). CDR1 and CDR2 from the germline V gene are LNHDA and SQIVND (reference sequence). There are 12 residues in the CDR3. V lost 4 bases, J lost 9 bases, and 13 bases lay in between. The DNA for the CDR3 is TGTGCCAGTAGTACACTACAGGGTTGGCAGTACTTC. Its translation: CASSTLQGWQYF.

The chain combines TRBV7-2 with TRBJ2-2; D is tentatively TRBD1 or TRBD2 (5 bases each). Looked up from germline, CDR1 is SGHTA and CDR2 is FQGNSA. This CDR3 is 14 amino acids long. The ends were cut back, 4 bases at V and 4 bases at J, with 10 bases in the middle. CDR3 nucleotides: TGTGCCAGCAGCTCCCATGGGGGCACCGGGGAGCTGTTTTTT. Encoded protein: CASSSHGGTGELFF.

This chain connects TRBV27 to TRBJ2-4, with unresolved D. Germline V gives CDR1 MNHEY, CDR2 SMNVEV (reference sequence). Trimming removed 8 bases at V and 9 bases at J, with 8 bases between. The CDR3 runs to 10 residues. This CDR3 reads CASGLGIQYF. CDR3 nucleotide sequence: TGTGCCAGCGGATTGGGCATTCAGTACTTC.

This clone appeared a single time. CDR3 sequence reads: CASSLLLTGPQHF. The CDR3 DNA reads as TGTGCCAGCAGTTTACTCCTCACGGGACCCCAGCATTTT. The J gene is TRBJ1-5, the V gene TRBV28; D gene uncertain. The ends were cut back, 2 bases at V and 10 bases at J, with 12 bases in the middle. Germline loops: CDR1 MDHEN, CDR2 SYDVKM. This CDR3 region has 13 residues.

V and J are TRBV28 and TRBJ2-4, with a tentative D call TRBD2 (5 bases). CDR3 length: 14 residues. The germline V gene has CDR1 MDHEN and CDR2 SYDVKM. Trimming took 2 bases from V and 3 from J, leaving 8 bases between them. This CDR3 reads CASSLGGSKNIQYF. The CDR3 DNA is TGTGCCAGCAGTTTAGGTGGGAGCAAAAACATTCAGTACTTC.

V and J are TRBV2 and TRBJ1-4, with TRBD1 as a possible D gene (5 bases). Germline V lookup: CDR1 SNHLY, CDR2 FYNNEI. V was trimmed by 6 bases and J by 11 bases, leaving 13 bases between them. CDR3 size: 12 residues. The CDR3, as DNA: TGTGCCAGCAGGGAGGAGACAGAGAAACTGTTTTTT. Amino acid sequence: CASREETEKLFF.

This chain connects TRBV15 to TRBJ1-5; D gene ambiguous. The CDR3 length is 13 residues. Trimming took off 5 bases at V and 2 bases at J, with 7 bases between the two ends. Germline V gives CDR1 LNHNV, CDR2 YYDKDF (reference sequence). In nucleotides, the CDR3 is TGTGCCACCAGCTCGGTGGGCAATCAGCCCCAGCATTTT. It yields the protein CATSSVGNQPQHF.

V and J are TRBV30 and TRBJ1-1; D perhaps matches TRBD1 (6 bases). The CDR3 totals 14 residues. The V end was cut by 2 bases, the J end by 7 bases, with 17 bases between. Germline V gene data show CDR1 as GTSNPN and CDR2 as SVGIG (reference sequence). CDR3 DNA: TGTGCCTGGAGTCTCCAGGGGAGGCACAGTGAAGCTTTCTTT. Residues: CAWSLQGRHSEAFF.

This chain links TRBV7-2 with TRBJ1-1; D might be TRBD1 (5 bases). Germline V lookup: CDR1 SGHTA, CDR2 FQGNSA. The V and J ends lost 5 bases and 5 bases respectively, with 18 bases between them. This CDR3 is 15 amino acids long. The CDR3 loop is CASSAAGGWGTEAFF. CDR3 nucleotide sequence: TGTGCCAGCAGCGCCGCCGGGGGATGGGGTACTGAAGCTTTCTTT.

This chain joins TRBV2 and TRBJ2-3, with D possibly being TRBD1 or TRBD2 (5 bases each). The V gene lost 1 base and the J gene lost 3 bases, with 17 bases spanning the gap. The CDR3 extends over 17 amino acids. Germline V gene data show CDR1 as SNHLY and CDR2 as FYNNEI. Here the CDR3 reads CASSEGAGWGLTDTQYF. CDR3 in DNA: TGTGCCAGCAGTGAAGGCGCCGGATGGGGGTTGACAGATACGCAGTATTTT.

This chain links TRBV6-6 with TRBJ1-4, with D unresolved. Germline V gives CDR1 MNHNY, CDR2 SVGAGI (reference sequence). Between the trimmed V and J ends, which lost 7 bases and 8 bases, there was a span of 14 bases. This CDR3 is 13 amino acids long. The CDR3 DNA follows: TGTGCCAGCACCACCGACGGGCGGGAAAAACTGTTTTTT. Translation gives CASTTDGREKLFF.

This clone showed up just once. This chain links TRBV27 with TRBJ1-1; no clear D. The CDR3 length is 13 residues. Germline CDR1 and CDR2: MNHEY and SMNVEV (reference sequence). V lost 2 bases and J 5 bases, leaving 9 bases between the germline ends. CDR3 sequence (DNA): TGTGCCAGCAGTTTACGGGCTTTGACTGAAGCTTTCTTT. Translating it yields CASSLRALTEAFF.

The V gene is TRBV19, the J gene TRBJ2-7, with TRBD2 matching over 12 bases. V shed 4 bases, J shed 4 bases, and the junction held 5 bases outside the gene matches. Germline CDR1 is LNHDA and CDR2 is SQIVND (reference sequence). CDR3 size: 15 residues. The CDR3 reads CASSTLAGGDYEQYF. CDR3 nucleotide sequence: TGTGCCAGTAGTACTCTAGCGGGAGGGGATTACGAGCAGTACTTC.

In DNA form, the CDR3 reads TGCGCCAGCAGCCAAGCGGGCGAGGTGAGGGTTAACTATGGCTACACCTTC. This encodes CASSQAGEVRVNYGYTF. This rearrangement joins TRBV4-1 to TRBJ1-2; no clear D. V was trimmed by 1 base and J by 1 base, leaving 16 bases between them. In germline, CDR1 is MGHRA, CDR2 YSYEKL. The length of the CDR3 is 17 residues.

The CDR3 DNA reads as TGTGCCAGTAGTATAGGCCGGGGCCCTAGCACAGATACGCAGTATTTT. This encodes CASSIGRGPSTDTQYF. The V call is TRBV19, the J call TRBJ2-3; D assignment may be TRBD1 or TRBD2 (5 bases each). The V gene's germline CDR1 is LNHDA and CDR2 SQIVND (reference sequence). V dropped 1 base and J dropped 0 bases, with 11 bases sitting between them. The CDR3 is 16 amino acids.

The V and J genes are TRBV2 and TRBJ2-3, with D uncertain. The CDR3 contains 11 residues. The germline V gene encodes CDR1 SNHLY and CDR2 FYNNEI. V lost 7 bases and J 8 bases, leaving 10 bases between the germline ends. The CDR3 sequence: CASTLDGTQYF. CDR3 DNA sequence: TGTGCCAGCACGCTAGACGGTACGCAGTATTTT. The variable domain in full, with the rest retrieved from reference TRBV2 and TRBJ2-3, is EPEVTQTPSHQVTQMGQEVILRCVPISNHLYFYWYRQILGQKVEFLVSFYNNEISEKSEIFDDQFSVERPDGSNFTLKIRSTKLEDSAMYFCASTLDGTQYFGPGTRLTVL.

The chain links TRBV28 to TRBJ1-5; D perhaps matches TRBD1 (5 bases). The germline gives CDR1 MDHEN, CDR2 SYDVKM. V was clipped by 3 bases and J by 6 bases, with 18 bases between them. The CDR3 spans 16 residues. Here the CDR3 DNA reads TGTGCCAGCAGTTTTTCAGAGCACAGGTTAGGTCAGCCCCAGCATTTT. It encodes CASSFSEHRLGQPQHF.

The chain employs TRBV19 and TRBJ2-1, with D maybe TRBD1 (5 bases). With 1 base removed from V and 4 bases from J, the gap between germline ends came to 20 bases. The CDR3 runs to 18 residues. Germline loops: CDR1 LNHDA, CDR2 SQIVND (reference sequence). The CDR3 DNA follows: TGTGCCAGTAGTATAGTGGGGCCGAGGACACCTGGTTACAATGAGCAGTTCTTC. Residues: CASSIVGPRTPGYNEQFF. Full variable domain (outside the CDR3, taken from reference TRBV19 and TRBJ2-1): DGGITQSPKYLFRKEGQNVTLSCEQNLNHDAMYWYRQDPGQGLRLIYYSQIVNDFQKGDIAEGYSVSREKKESFPLTVTSAQKNPTAFYLCASSIVGPRTPGYNEQFFGPGTRLTVL.